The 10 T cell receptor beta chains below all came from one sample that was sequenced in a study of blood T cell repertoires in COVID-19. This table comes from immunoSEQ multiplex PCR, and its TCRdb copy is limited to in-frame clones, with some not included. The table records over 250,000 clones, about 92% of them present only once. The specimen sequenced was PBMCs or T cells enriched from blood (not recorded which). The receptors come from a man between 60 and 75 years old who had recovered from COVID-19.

As DNA, the CDR3 is TGCGCCAGCAGCCAAGAGCGGGGCTCTGGGGCCAACGTCCTGACTTTC. As protein: CASSQERGSGANVLTF. The chain employs TRBV4-3 and TRBJ2-6; possible D gene TRBD2, 6 bases. Germline values: CDR1 LGHNA, CDR2 YSLEER. This CDR3 is 16 amino acids long. Trimming shortened V by 0 bases and J by 0 bases, and 6 bases separated the two germline ends.

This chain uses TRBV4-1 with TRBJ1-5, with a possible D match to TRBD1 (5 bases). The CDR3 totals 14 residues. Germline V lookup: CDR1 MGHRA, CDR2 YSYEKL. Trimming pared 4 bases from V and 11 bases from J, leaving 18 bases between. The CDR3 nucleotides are TGCGCCAGCAGCCCGACGGGGGACCGAGGGGCCCAGCATTTT. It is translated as CASSPTGDRGAQHF.

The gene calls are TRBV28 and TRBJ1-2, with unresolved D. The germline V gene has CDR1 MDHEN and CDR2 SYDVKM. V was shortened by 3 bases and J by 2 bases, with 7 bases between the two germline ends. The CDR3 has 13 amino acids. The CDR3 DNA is TGTGCCAGCAGTTTTGGGCCAAACTATGGCTACACCTTC. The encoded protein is CASSFGPNYGYTF.

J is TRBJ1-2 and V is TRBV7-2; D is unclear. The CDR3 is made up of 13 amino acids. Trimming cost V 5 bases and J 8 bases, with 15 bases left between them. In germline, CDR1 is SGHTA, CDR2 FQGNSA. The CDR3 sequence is CASSTDRRGGYTF. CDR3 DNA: TGTGCCAGCAGCACAGACCGCCGCGGGGGCTACACCTTC. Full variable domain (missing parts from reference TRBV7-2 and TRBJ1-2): GAGVSQSPSNKVTEKGKDVELRCDPISGHTALYWYRQSLGQGLEFLIYFQGNSAPDKSGLPSDRFSAERTGGSVSTLTIQRTQQEDSAVYLCASSTDRRGGYTFGSGTRLTVV.

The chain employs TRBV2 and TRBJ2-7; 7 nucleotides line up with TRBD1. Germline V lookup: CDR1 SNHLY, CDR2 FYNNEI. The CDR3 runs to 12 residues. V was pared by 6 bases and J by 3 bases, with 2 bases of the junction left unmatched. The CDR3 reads CASRGDSYEQYF. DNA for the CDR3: TGTGCCAGCAGGGGGGACAGCTACGAGCAGTACTTC.

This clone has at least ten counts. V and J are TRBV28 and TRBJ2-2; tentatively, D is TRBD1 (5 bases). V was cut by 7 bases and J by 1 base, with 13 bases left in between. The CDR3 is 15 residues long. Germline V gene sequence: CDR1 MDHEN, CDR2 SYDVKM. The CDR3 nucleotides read TGTGCCAGCAACCGAACGACAGTGAACACCGGGGAGCTGTTTTTT. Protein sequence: CASNRTTVNTGELFF.

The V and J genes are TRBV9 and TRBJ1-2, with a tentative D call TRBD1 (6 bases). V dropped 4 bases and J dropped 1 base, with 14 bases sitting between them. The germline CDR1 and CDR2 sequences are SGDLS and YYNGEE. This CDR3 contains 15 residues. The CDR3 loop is CASSPYQGSNYGYTF. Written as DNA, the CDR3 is TGTGCCAGCAGCCCTTATCAGGGGAGTAACTATGGCTACACCTTC.

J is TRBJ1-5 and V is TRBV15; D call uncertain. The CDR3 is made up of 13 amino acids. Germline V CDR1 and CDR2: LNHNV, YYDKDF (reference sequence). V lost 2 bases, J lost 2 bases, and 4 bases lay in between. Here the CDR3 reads CATSRQGNQPQHF. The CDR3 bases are TGTGCCACCAGCAGACAGGGCAATCAGCCCCAGCATTTT.

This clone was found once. The CDR3 DNA reads as TGTGCCAGCAGCGTTGACTTCTCAAGCTCCTACAATGAGCAGTTCTTC. Translated, it gives CASSVDFSSSYNEQFF. This rearrangement joins TRBV9 to TRBJ2-1; no definite D call. This CDR3 is built from 16 residues. Trimming left V 2 bases short and J 0 bases short, with 12 bases between. In germline, CDR1 is SGDLS, CDR2 YYNGEE.

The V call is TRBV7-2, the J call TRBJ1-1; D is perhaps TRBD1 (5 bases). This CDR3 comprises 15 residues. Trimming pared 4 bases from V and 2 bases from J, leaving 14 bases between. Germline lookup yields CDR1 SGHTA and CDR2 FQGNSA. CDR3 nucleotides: TGTGCCAGCAGCTGGACAAACACGAGAAACACTGAAGCTTTCTTT. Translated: CASSWTNTRNTEAFF.